This T cell receptor beta chain emerged from a study of blood T cells in healthy people across ages. CDR1 is DFQATT, CDR2 SNEGSKA, per germline (reference sequence). The CDR3 has 14 amino acids. Trimming removed 4 bases at V and 4 bases at J, with 16 bases between. A J-beta primer mix and a sample-barcoded 5' primer were used in a second PCR of roughly 7 to 12 cycles. A single record per CDR3 protein comes from TCRdb applying MiXCR to the 5' RACE reads. The table has over 1,500,000 distinct CDR3 sequences, about 50% seen once. This clonotype appeared a few times. The TCR originated in a woman aged 40 to 55 in good health. The gene calls are TRBV20-1 and TRBJ2-5; perhaps TRBD2 as D (5 bases). The sample taken for sequencing was blood. The chain's CDR3 is CSATYAPSIETQYF. CDR3 coding DNA: TGCAGTGCTACATACGCACCTAGCATAGAGACCCAGTACTTC.